This TCR beta chain was identified in a study of shared T cell receptors in the human thymus. TCRdb's table, derived via immunoSEQ multiplex PCR, lists solely in-frame clones and lacks some. The sample records approximately 68,000 clones, nearly 95% being singletons. Trimming shortened V by 5 bases and J by 7 bases, and 24 bases separated the two germline ends. The germline CDR1 and CDR2 sequences are SGHTA and FQGNSA. The CDR3 totals 18 residues. The V gene is TRBV7-2, the J gene TRBJ1-6; a possible D gene is TRBD1 (5 bases). The source material was thymocytes. This clonotype originated in a human donor. The CDR3 coding sequence is TGTGCCAGCAGCCCGAAAATCGTGGCAGGGTGGGAAAATTCACCCCTCCACTTT. Translated, it gives CASSPKIVAGWENSPLHF.